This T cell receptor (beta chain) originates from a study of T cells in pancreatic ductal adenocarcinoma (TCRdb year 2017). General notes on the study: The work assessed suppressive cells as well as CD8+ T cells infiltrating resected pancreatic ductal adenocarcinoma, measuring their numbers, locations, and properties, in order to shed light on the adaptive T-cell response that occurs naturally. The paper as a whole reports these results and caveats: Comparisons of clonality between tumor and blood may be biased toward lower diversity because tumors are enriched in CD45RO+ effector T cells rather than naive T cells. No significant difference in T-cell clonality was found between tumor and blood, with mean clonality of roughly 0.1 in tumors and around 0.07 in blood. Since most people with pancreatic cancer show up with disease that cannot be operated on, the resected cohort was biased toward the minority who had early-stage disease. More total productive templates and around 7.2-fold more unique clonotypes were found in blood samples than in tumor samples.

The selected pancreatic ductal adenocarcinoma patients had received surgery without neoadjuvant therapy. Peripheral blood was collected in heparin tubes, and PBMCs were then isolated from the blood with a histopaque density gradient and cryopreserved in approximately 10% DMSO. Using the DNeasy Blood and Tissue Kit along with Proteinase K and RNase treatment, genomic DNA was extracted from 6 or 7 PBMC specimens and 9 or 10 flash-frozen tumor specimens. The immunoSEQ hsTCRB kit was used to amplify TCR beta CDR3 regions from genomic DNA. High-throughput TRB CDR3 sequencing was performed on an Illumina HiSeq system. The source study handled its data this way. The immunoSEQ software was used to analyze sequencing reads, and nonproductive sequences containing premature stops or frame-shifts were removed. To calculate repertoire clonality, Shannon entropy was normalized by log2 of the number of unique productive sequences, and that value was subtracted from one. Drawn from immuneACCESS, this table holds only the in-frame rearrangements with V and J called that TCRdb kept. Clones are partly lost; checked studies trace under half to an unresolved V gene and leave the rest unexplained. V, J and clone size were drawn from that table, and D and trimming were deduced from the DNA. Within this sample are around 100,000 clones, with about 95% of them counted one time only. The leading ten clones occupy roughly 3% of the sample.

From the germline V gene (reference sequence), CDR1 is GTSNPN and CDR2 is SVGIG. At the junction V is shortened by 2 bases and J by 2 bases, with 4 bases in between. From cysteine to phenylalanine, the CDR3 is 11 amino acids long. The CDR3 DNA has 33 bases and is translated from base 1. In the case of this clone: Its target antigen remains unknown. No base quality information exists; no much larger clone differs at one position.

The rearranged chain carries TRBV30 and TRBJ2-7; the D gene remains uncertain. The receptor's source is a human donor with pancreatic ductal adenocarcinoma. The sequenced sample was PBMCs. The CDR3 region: CAWSLAYEQYF. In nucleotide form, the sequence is TGTGCCTGGAGTCTAGCCTACGAGCAGTACTTC.